This paragraph reports one T cell receptor beta chain. The antigen is undetermined. Other nucleotide sequences in the sample specify the same CDR3. Both 60 Vbeta primers and 13 Jbeta primers went into the PCR. Some clones are missing from TCRdb's copy, which holds only in-frame ones; the method was immunoSEQ multiplex PCR. This table holds approximately 170,000 clones, 65% to 85% found once. The data originate from a study of cytomegalovirus exposure and HLA in healthy donors. General study results and limits: By HLA locus, TCR association rates varied in a later analysis, with DRB1 showing the most and HLA-C the fewest. In an earlier analysis, in under 700 donors, most V segments appeared productive either ~90% or ~30% of the time. Researchers had no immune exposure information except CMV serostatus available. In a later analysis, V- and J-gene trimming of beta chains associated with a DCLRE1C missense variant, replicated independently.

V was pared by 7 bases and J by 4 bases, with 4 bases of the junction left unmatched. The V gene's germline CDR1 is SQVTM and CDR2 ANQGSEA. The CDR3 covers 13 residues. This clonotype was sampled from a male donor in good health and CMV-seronegative. The V call is TRBV29-1, the J call TRBJ2-2; 9 nucleotides match TRBD1. The material sequenced was PBMCs. As DNA, the CDR3 is TGCAGCGGCGGACAGGGGAGCACCGGGGAGCTGTTTTTT. This sequence encodes CSGGQGSTGELFF.